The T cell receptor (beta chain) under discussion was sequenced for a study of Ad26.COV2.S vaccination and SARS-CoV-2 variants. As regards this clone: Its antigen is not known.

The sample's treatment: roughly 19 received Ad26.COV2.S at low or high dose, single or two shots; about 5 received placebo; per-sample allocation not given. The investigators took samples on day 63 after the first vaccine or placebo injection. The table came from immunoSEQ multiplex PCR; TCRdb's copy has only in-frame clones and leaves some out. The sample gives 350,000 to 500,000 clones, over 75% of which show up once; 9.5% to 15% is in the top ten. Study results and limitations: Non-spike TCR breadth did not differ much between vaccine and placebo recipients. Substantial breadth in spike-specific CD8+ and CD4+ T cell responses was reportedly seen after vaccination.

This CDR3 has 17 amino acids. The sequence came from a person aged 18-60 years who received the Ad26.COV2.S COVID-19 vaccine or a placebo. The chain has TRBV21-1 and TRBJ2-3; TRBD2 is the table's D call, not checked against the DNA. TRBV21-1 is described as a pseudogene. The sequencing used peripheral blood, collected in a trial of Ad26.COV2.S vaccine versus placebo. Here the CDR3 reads CASSKVGLAGRTDTQYF. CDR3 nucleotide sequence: TGTGCCAGCAGCAAAGTGGGACTAGCGGGAAGAACAGATACGCAGTATTTT.